One and the same sample provided the 12 T cell receptor beta chains below, sequenced in a study of T cells after yellow fever vaccination. Each CDR3 protein gets one entry after TCRdb re-called the 5' RACE reads with MiXCR. The table has some 350,000 distinct CDR3 sequences, 4.1% seen once. The sequenced sample was PBMCs, obtained 5 days after the yellow fever booster vaccination. The receptors stem from a young man who received the YFV17D yellow fever vaccine.

This clonotype was counted many times. The chain is built from TRBV4-3 and TRBJ2-5; TRBD1 agrees at 7 bases. After removal of 3 bases from V and 5 bases from J, the junction contained 9 bases not matched to a gene. Germline V gene data show CDR1 as LGHNA and CDR2 as YSLEER. This CDR3 is built from 15 residues. The DNA of the CDR3 is TGCGCCAGCAGCCAGACAGGGTCCTCCGGGGAGACCCAGTACTTC. It codes for CASSQTGSSGETQYF.

This clonotype was recorded at least ten times. The V gene is TRBV4-2, the J gene TRBJ2-7; 10 nucleotides agree with TRBD1. The CDR3 sequence is 15 residues long. The germline V gene has CDR1 LGHNA and CDR2 YNFKEQ. V gave up 1 base and J gave up 2 bases; unmatched junction bases: 2. CDR3 loop: CASSQGTGGPYEQYF. CDR3 nucleotides: TGTGCCAGCAGCCAAGGGACAGGGGGGCCCTACGAGCAGTACTTC.

A few counts support this clonotype. The chain carries TRBV6-6 and TRBJ2-7; tentatively, D is TRBD2 (6 bases). From germline, CDR1 is MNHNY and CDR2 SVGAGI (reference sequence). Between the trimmed V and J ends, which lost 0 bases and 3 bases, there was a span of 9 bases. The CDR3 contains 14 residues. CDR3 nucleotides: TGTGCCAGCAGTTACTCGCAGGACTACTACGAGCAGTACGTC. Residues: CASSYSQDYYEQYV.

This clonotype was counted many times. This sequence joins TRBV20-1 and TRBJ2-3, with TRBD1 identical over 9 bases. CDR1 is DFQATT, CDR2 SNEGSKA, per germline (reference sequence). The V segment lost 5 bases and the J segment 6 bases; nucleotides outside the gene matches: 9. This CDR3 has 14 amino acids. The CDR3 sequence: CSARTGGEGDTQYF. The CDR3, as DNA: TGCAGTGCTCGCACAGGGGGCGAGGGGGATACGCAGTATTTT.

Ten or more counts support this clonotype. V is TRBV5-1 and J is TRBJ2-3; possibly TRBD2 for D (5 bases). Germline CDR1 reads SGHRS; CDR2 reads YFSETQ. The V end lost 7 bases, the J end lost 3 bases, and 15 bases lay between the germline ends. The CDR3 covers 14 residues. CDR3 DNA: TGCGCCAGCTCCGGAACTAGAAAGACAGATACGCAGTATTTT. Amino acid sequence: CASSGTRKTDTQYF. Using reference TRBV5-1 and TRBJ2-3 for the parts outside the CDR3, the full variable domain is KAGVTQTPRYLIKTRGQQVTLSCSPISGHRSVSWYQQTPGQGLQFLFEYFSETQRNKGNFPGRFSGRQFSNSRSEMNVSTLELGDSALYLCASSGTRKTDTQYFGPGTRLTVL.

Remarks on this clonotype: The junction departs from germline at one end; a sequencing error may be responsible. The rearrangement joins TRBV9 to TRBJ1-5; D gene ambiguous. Germline V CDR1 and CDR2: SGDLS, YYNGEE. CDR3 length: 14 residues. CDR3 in amino acids: CASSVEGGNQRQHF. Written as DNA, the CDR3 is TGTGCCAGCAGCGTAGAGGGTGGCAATCAGCGCCAGCATTTT.

This clonotype occurred a few times. The V and J genes are TRBV7-9 and TRBJ2-3; 7 bases map to TRBD2. The CDR3 runs 16 residues. The trim removed 5 bases at V and 3 bases at J, leaving 11 bases unmatched. From germline, CDR1 is SEHNR and CDR2 FQNEAQ (reference sequence). The CDR3 DNA is TGTGCCAGCAGCCCTAGCGGCGACCCCCTTACAGATACGCAGTATTTT. Encoded protein: CASSPSGDPLTDTQYF.

This clonotype was seen repeatedly, ten times or more. The CDR3 here is CSVEGRGTGELFF. The CDR3 DNA reads as TGCAGCGTTGAAGGCCGCGGGACCGGGGAGCTGTTTTTT. The chain uses TRBV29-1 and TRBJ2-2; D is possibly TRBD2 (5 bases). Looked up from germline, CDR1 is SQVTM and CDR2 is ANQGSEA. The CDR3 sequence is 13 residues long. V gave up 1 base and J gave up 5 bases, with 8 bases separating them.

This clonotype was seen at least ten times. This chain uses TRBV12-3 or TRBV12-4 with TRBJ2-2; 11 bases line up with TRBD1. V lost 3 bases, J lost 2 bases, and 5 bases stayed unmatched. The CDR3 consists of 17 residues. DNA for the CDR3: TGTGCCAGCAGTTTCGAGGACAGGGGGCCAAACACCGGGGAGCTGTTTTTT. Translated, it gives CASSFEDRGPNTGELFF.

The V and J genes are TRBV25-1 and TRBJ1-1, with TRBD1 matching over 7 bases. Germline CDR1 reads MGHDK; CDR2 reads SYGVNS. The CDR3 sequence is 14 residues long. The V gene end was trimmed by 5 bases and the J gene end by 3 bases; junction bases not matched to a gene: 6. CDR3 in amino acids: CASSPPDRYTEAFF. CDR3 sequence (DNA): TGTGCCAGCAGTCCCCCGGACAGGTACACTGAAGCTTTCTTT.

This clonotype turned up a few times. This chain uses TRBV15 with TRBJ2-1, with D possibly matching TRBD1 (6 bases). The CDR3 is 16 amino acids. Per germline, CDR1 LNHNV and CDR2 YYDKDF (reference sequence). V lost 0 bases and J 3 bases, leaving 12 bases between the germline ends. DNA for the CDR3: TGTGCCACCAGCAGAGAACCCGGGACATACTACAATGAGCAGTTCTTC. It codes for CATSREPGTYYNEQFF.

V gene TRBV20-1 combines with J gene TRBJ1-5, with a tentative D call TRBD1 (6 bases). Per germline, CDR1 DFQATT and CDR2 SNEGSKA (reference sequence). CDR3 length equals 18 residues. Trimming cost V 0 bases and J 0 bases, with 18 bases left between them. CDR3 residues: CSARDEGHGSYSNQPQHF. CDR3 DNA: TGCAGTGCTAGAGATGAGGGACACGGATCCTATAGCAATCAGCCCCAGCATTTT.